This T cell receptor beta chain was profiled in a study of somatic mutations in cytotoxic T cells in rheumatoid arthritis. About the study: Right after diagnosis, and before any treatment had started, patient peripheral blood (more than 27 ml EDTA) was drawn.

This clone was seen once. Its antigen is unidentified. Study results and caveats: The study found no significant difference in CD8+ T-cell clonality between rheumatoid arthritis patients and age-matched healthy controls.

Source study methods: The authors compared patient CD8+ clones larger than 1% against published virus-specific TCRB sequences. Only a few of these clones matched. Sequencing used immunoSEQ multiplex PCR; TCRdb keeps in-frame clones, though not all of them. The DNA was the basis for D and trimming; V, J and clone size are from that table. This table holds 20,000 or so clones, 85% found once. Trimming took 3 bases from V and 6 from J; bases not matched to a gene: 0. CDR1 is MNHEY and CDR2 is SMNVEV in the germline V gene (reference sequence). The CDR3 runs to 14 residues. The sample comprised CD8+ T cells sorted from blood. The receptor's source is a woman aged 40 to 50 with rheumatoid arthritis. This chain connects TRBV27 to TRBJ2-1; 12 bases map to TRBD2. CDR3 in DNA: TGTGCCAGCAGTTTGGGACTAGCGGGCAATGAGCAGTTCTTC. Translated, it gives CASSLGLAGNEQFF.